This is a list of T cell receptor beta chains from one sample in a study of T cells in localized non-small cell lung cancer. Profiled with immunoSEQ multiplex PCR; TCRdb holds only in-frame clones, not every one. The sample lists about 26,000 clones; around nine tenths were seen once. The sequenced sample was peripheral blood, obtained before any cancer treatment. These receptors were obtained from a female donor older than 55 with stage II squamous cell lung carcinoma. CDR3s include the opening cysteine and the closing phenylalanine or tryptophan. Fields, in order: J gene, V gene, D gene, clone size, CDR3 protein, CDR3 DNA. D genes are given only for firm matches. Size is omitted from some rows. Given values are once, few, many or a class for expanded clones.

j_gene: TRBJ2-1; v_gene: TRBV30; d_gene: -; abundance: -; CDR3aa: CAWTRGQEDEQFF; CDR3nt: TGTGCCTGGACTCGGGGGCAGGAGGATGAGCAGTTCTTC
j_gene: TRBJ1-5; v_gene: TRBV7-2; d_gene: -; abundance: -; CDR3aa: CASSQKNQPQHF; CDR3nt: TGTGCCAGCAGCCAGAAGAACCAGCCCCAGCATTTT
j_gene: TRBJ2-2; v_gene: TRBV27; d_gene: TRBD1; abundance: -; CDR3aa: CASSLWAGGSGELFF; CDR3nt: TGTGCCAGCAGTTTATGGGCAGGGGGTTCGGGGGAGCTGTTTTTT
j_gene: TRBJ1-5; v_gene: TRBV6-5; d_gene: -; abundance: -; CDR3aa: CASSHGSNQPQHF; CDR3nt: TGTGCCAGCAGTCACGGGAGCAATCAGCCCCAGCATTTT
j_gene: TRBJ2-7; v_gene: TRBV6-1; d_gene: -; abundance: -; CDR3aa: CARAARPYEQYF; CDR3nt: TGTGCCAGAGCGGCCAGGCCCTACGAGCAGTACTTC
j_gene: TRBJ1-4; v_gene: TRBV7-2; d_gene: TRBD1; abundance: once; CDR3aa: CASSQNFGTGLEKLFF; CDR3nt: TGTGCCAGCAGCCAGAATTTTGGGACAGGGCTCGAAAAACTGTTTTTT
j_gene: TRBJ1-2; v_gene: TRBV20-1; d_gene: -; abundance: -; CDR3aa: CSASFGRGYTF; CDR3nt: TGCAGTGCTAGTTTCGGGAGAGGCTACACCTTC
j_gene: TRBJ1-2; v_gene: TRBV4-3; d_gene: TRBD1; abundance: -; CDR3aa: CASSRRQGDDGYTF; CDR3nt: TGCGCCAGCAGCCGTCGACAGGGGGACGATGGCTACACCTTC
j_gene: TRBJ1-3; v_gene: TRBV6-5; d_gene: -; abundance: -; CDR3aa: CASSYSAKVLNTIYF; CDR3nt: TGTGCCAGCAGTTACTCGGCGAAGGTTCTTAACACCATATATTTT
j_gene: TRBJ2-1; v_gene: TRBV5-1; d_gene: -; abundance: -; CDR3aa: CASSLEKSSYNEQFF; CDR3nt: TGCGCCAGCAGCTTGGAGAAGAGCTCCTACAATGAGCAGTTCTTC
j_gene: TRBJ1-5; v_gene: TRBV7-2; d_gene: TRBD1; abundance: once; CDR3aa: CASSFDRGLNQPQHF; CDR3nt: TGTGCCAGCAGCTTCGACAGGGGGCTCAATCAGCCCCAGCATTTT
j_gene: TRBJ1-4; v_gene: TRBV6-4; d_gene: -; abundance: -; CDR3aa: CASSVLLRGNEKLFF; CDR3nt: TGTGCCAGCAGTGTACTCTTGCGGGGAAATGAAAAACTGTTTTTT
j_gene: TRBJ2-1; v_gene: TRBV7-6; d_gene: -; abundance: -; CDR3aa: CASSLGGVDNEQFF; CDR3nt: TGTGCCAGCAGCTTAGGGGGGGTAGACAATGAGCAGTTCTTC
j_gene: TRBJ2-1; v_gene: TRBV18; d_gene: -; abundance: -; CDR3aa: CASSPPMAGNNEQFF; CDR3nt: TGTGCCAGCTCACCACCTATGGCGGGGAACAATGAGCAGTTCTTC
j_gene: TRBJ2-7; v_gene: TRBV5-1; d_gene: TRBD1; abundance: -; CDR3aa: CASSPFRDSLSYEQYF; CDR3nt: TGCGCCAGCAGCCCGTTTAGGGACAGCCTGTCCTACGAGCAGTACTTC
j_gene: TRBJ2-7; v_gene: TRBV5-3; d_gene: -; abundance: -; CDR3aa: CARLPGGNSGKVEQYF; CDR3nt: TGTGCCAGACTCCCGGGGGGCAACAGCGGGAAGGTCGAGCAGTACTTC